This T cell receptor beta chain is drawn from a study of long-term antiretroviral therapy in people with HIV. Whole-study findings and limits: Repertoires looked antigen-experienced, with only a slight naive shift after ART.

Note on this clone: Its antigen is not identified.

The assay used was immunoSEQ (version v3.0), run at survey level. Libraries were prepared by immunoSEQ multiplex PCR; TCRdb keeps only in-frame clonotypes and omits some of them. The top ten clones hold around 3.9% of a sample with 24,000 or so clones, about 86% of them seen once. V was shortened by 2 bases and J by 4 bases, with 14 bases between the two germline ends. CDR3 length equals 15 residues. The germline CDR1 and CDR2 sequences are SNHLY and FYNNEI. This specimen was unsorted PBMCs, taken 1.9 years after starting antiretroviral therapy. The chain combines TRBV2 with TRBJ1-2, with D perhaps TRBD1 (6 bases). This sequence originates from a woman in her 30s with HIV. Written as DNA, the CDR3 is TGTGCCAGCAGTGAATCCCAGGACAGCCTCTATGGCTACACCTTC. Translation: CASSESQDSLYGYTF.